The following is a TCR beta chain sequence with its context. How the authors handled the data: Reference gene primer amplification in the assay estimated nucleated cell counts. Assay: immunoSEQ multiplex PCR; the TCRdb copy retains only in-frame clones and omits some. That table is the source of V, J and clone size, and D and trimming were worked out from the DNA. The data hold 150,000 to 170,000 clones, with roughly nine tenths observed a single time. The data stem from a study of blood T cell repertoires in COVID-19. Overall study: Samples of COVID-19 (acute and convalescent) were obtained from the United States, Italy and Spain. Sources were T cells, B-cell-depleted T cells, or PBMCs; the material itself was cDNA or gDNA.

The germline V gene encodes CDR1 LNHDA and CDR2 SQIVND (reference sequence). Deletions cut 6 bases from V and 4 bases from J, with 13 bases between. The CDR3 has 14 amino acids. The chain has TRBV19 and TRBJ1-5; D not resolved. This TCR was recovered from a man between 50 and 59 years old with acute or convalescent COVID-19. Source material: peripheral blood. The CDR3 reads CASRSAGRNQPQHF. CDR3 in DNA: TGTGCCAGTAGGTCGGCAGGAAGAAATCAGCCCCAGCATTTT.